The clone carrying this T cell receptor (beta chain) was counted a single time. This entry belongs to a study of blood T cell repertoires in COVID-19. Study-wide background: Specimens from acute and convalescent COVID-19 originated in the United States, Italy and Spain. T cells, B-cell-depleted T cells, or PBMCs provided the cDNA or gDNA that served as material.

Using immunoSEQ multiplex PCR, the repertoire was profiled, and TCRdb retains in-frame clones only, with some absent. The sample comprises more than 350,000 clones, 88% of which are singletons, and around 1.5% rests with the top ten. The ends were cut back, 4 bases at V and 2 bases at J, with 9 bases in the middle. The CDR3 has 13 residues. Germline-derived CDR1 and CDR2 are PRHDT and FYEKMQ (reference sequence). Individuals aged roughly 18 to 100 years were recruited from 24 US areas. Participant reports of clinical history set cohort assignment. This clonotype was obtained from a woman aged 18-35 years who had been exposed to COVID-19. Sequenced: PBMCs or T cells enriched from blood (not recorded which). This chain uses TRBV13 with TRBJ2-7; D gene uncertain. The CDR3 is CASSSQVAYEQYF. The CDR3 DNA sequence: TGTGCCAGCAGCTCCCAGGTGGCCTACGAGCAGTACTTC.